A single T cell receptor (beta chain) is shown here with its context. This CDR3 is 10 amino acids long. Germline CDR1 is LNHDA and CDR2 is SQIVND (reference sequence). The germline V and J ends were trimmed by 6 bases and 13 bases, with 12 bases remaining between them. These data belong to a study of T cell changes during pregnancy in multiple sclerosis. The assay was immunoSEQ multiplex PCR, and TCRdb's table has in-frame clones only and misses some. The table has roughly 110,000 clones, less than 95% seen once. This rearrangement joins TRBV19 to TRBJ1-2; no firm D call. The source material was peripheral blood, sampled in the third trimester of pregnancy. This TCR came from a female donor in good health, enrolled as a control in a pregnancy study. The CDR3 loop reads CASSLGSLTF. The DNA for the CDR3 is TGTGCCAGTAGCCTCGGGAGCCTCACCTTC.